This TCR beta chain is from a study of liver allograft versus peripheral blood T cells. For the study at large: Recipients' peripheral blood T cell receptor repertoires were compared with those in transplanted livers.

Study findings and constraints: Peripheral blood repertoires reportedly differed from the T cell receptor repertoires found inside liver allografts.

TCRdb fed the reads into MiXCR, producing one record per CDR3 protein. Of some 2,500 distinct CDR3 sequences listed, roughly a sixth were seen once; the top ten hold around a quarter. In its sample, this clonotype was seen a few times. No antigen is known for it. With 4 bases removed from V and 0 bases from J, the gap between germline ends came to 6 bases. The germline V gene encodes CDR1 SEHNR and CDR2 FQNEAQ (reference sequence). The CDR3 contains 13 residues. This TCR came from a human patient who had a liver transplant. These T cells may partly come from the graft donor. The V and J genes are TRBV7-9 and TRBJ1-1, with D unresolved. CDR3 loop: CASSSSMNTEAFF. The CDR3 DNA reads as TGTGCCAGCAGCTCCTCCATGAACACTGAAGCTTTCTTT.